This T cell receptor (beta chain) was sequenced in a study of beta chain features in type 1 diabetes. Study context: Researchers looked at 107,917,701 sorted cells across all samples.

Study findings and constraints: A closer apparent resemblance between naive, central memory and Treg TCRB repertoires was seen in patients than in healthy donors.

V was pared by 3 bases and J by 4 bases, with 9 bases of the junction left unmatched. This CDR3 is 17 amino acids long. Germline values: CDR1 KGHSH, CDR2 LQKENI. With respect to this clone: The antigen remains unidentified.

Expressed TCRB transcripts got sequenced, as all isolated RNA was reverse transcribed. Profiling relied on immunoSEQ multiplex PCR, and the TCRdb table lists in-frame clones only, not all of them. The sample consists of approximately 38,000 clones, 64% of them appearing once. Markers CD45RO/CCR7/CD25/CD127/CD95/CD27 served to sort CD4+ naive, central memory, regulatory and stem cell-like memory cells. The gene calls are TRBV18 and TRBJ2-3; 11 bases are a match to TRBD1. The sequenced sample consisted of Tregs from blood. The sequence was collected from a woman in her 30s in good health. The CDR3: CASSPLPGTGGADTQYF. The CDR3 DNA follows: TGTGCCAGCTCACCCCTCCCAGGGACAGGGGGTGCAGATACGCAGTATTTT.